This passage covers 30 T cell receptor beta chains from one sample sequenced in a study of blood T cell repertoires in COVID-19 (dated by TCRdb to 2020 to 2021). The library was made by the immunoSEQ multiplex PCR assay. Not all clones reach the TCRdb copy of this immuneACCESS table, which keeps in-frame sequences only. Checked studies attribute under half of the gap to unresolved V genes and leave the rest unexplained. The sample includes tens of thousands of clones, with around 91% observed a single time. The ten biggest clones cover roughly 9.4% of the sample. Sequencing was carried out using peripheral blood. These receptors all stem from a man aged 45-60 years with active COVID-19.

This rearrangement joins TRBV5-1 to TRBJ2-5, with TRBD1 matching over 7 bases. CDR3 length equals 15 residues. J was trimmed by 3 bases and V by 4 bases; bases with no gene match: 9. Germline CDR1 reads SGHRS; CDR2 reads YFSETQ. For the CDR3, the DNA is TGCGCCAGCAGCCGTTATTCCGGGACAGAAGAGACCCAGTACTTC. Its translation: CASSRYSGTEETQYF.

The rearrangement joins TRBV7-3 to TRBJ2-3, with D tentatively TRBD1 (6 bases). The CDR3 length is 15 residues. V lost 5 bases, J lost 2 bases, and 14 bases lay in between. Germline CDR1 SGHTA, CDR2 FQGTGA. The CDR3 is CASSHGQRFTDTQYF. The DNA of the CDR3 is TGTGCCAGCAGCCACGGACAGAGATTCACAGATACGCAGTATTTT.

This chain uses TRBV12-3 or TRBV12-4 with TRBJ1-2, with D maybe TRBD1 (5 bases). V was cut by 4 bases and J by 4 bases, with 10 bases left in between. CDR3 length: 13 residues. The CDR3 bases are TGTGCCAGCAGTTCAGGGATTAGCTATGGCTACACCTTC. This gives the protein CASSSGISYGYTF.

This clone was seen just once. The chain carries TRBV12-3 or TRBV12-4 and TRBJ1-2, with unresolved D. V shed 11 bases and J shed 8 bases, with 18 bases lying between them. This CDR3 contains 12 residues. In DNA, the CDR3 is TGTGCCCACAAACCAGCGAAGGAGGGCTACACCTTC. This gives the protein CAHKPAKEGYTF.

The chain couples TRBV29-1 to TRBJ2-7; 9 nucleotides align to TRBD2. Germline trimming cut 0 bases from V and 4 bases from J; bases unmatched to any gene: 7. This CDR3 has 15 residues. The V gene's germline CDR1 is SQVTM and CDR2 ANQGSEA. The CDR3, as DNA: TGCAGCGTTGAAGATGCGCGGGAGGGGAAATACGAGCAGTACTTC. Its translation is CSVEDAREGKYEQYF.

This chain joins TRBV6-5 and TRBJ2-7; 8 bases map to TRBD1. Looked up from germline, CDR1 is MNHEY and CDR2 is SVGAGI. The CDR3 extends over 14 amino acids. V gave up 7 bases and J gave up 5 bases; unmatched junction bases: 10. The CDR3 DNA reads as TGTGCCAGCATCCCGGGACAGGTTTTCAACGAGCAGTACTTC. Its protein product is CASIPGQVFNEQYF.

The V and J genes are TRBV7-6 and TRBJ1-5; 8 bases are a match to TRBD1. This CDR3 comprises 16 residues. Trimming removed 5 bases from V and 1 base from J; junction bases left unmatched: 7. CDR1 is SGHVS, CDR2 FNYEAQ, per germline. For the CDR3, the DNA is TGTGCCAGCAGCCTAGAGCAGGGGGCGAGCAATCAGCCCCAGCATTTT. It encodes CASSLEQGASNQPQHF.

This sequence joins TRBV6-6 and TRBJ2-3; possible D gene TRBD1, 6 bases. The CDR3 runs to 14 residues. V was trimmed by 4 bases and J by 0 bases, leaving 8 bases between them. Per the germline V gene, CDR1 is MNHNY and CDR2 is SVGAGI (reference sequence). The CDR3 loop reads CASSSGVSTDTQYF. In nucleotides, the CDR3 is TGTGCCAGCAGTTCAGGGGTTAGCACAGATACGCAGTATTTT.

V gene TRBV11-2 combines with J gene TRBJ1-5; D ambiguous. The germline V gene has CDR1 SGHAT and CDR2 FQNNGV. The CDR3 is made up of 15 amino acids. Trimming pared 4 bases from V and 0 bases from J, leaving 10 bases between. The CDR3 bases are TGTGCCAGCAGCTCCGGGGTTCGTAGCAATCAGCCCCAGCATTTT. Its translation: CASSSGVRSNQPQHF.

As DNA, the CDR3 is TGTGCCAGCAGCCGAGGCGCAGGACAGGACAACTATGGCTACACCTTC. This sequence encodes CASSRGAGQDNYGYTF. The chain joins TRBV7-9 to TRBJ1-2, with 7 positions matching TRBD1. With V trimmed by 5 bases and J by 2 bases, 11 bases remained unmatched. In germline, CDR1 is SEHNR, CDR2 FQNEAQ (reference sequence). The length of the CDR3 is 16 residues.

The chain employs TRBV19 and TRBJ1-5, with D unclear. Per germline, CDR1 LNHDA and CDR2 SQIVND (reference sequence). V gave up 0 bases and J gave up 0 bases, with 15 bases separating them. The CDR3 covers 18 residues. The CDR3 nucleotides are TGTGCCAGTAGTATAGACGGCCCGGGTCGTTATAGCAATCAGCCCCAGCATTTT. It specifies CASSIDGPGRYSNQPQHF.

The chain couples TRBV5-1 to TRBJ1-3, with TRBD1 identical over 8 bases. Germline CDR1 and CDR2: SGHRS and YFSETQ. Trimming cost V 1 base and J 4 bases; bases outside gene matches: 7. The CDR3 runs to 16 residues. The CDR3 spells CASSLNPGGEGNTIYF. The CDR3 DNA is TGCGCCAGCAGCTTGAATCCAGGGGGCGAGGGAAACACCATATATTTT.

The V and J genes are TRBV19 and TRBJ2-7; a possible D gene is TRBD2 (6 bases). This CDR3 spans 15 amino acids. V dropped 3 bases and J dropped 2 bases, with 14 bases sitting between them. CDR1 is LNHDA and CDR2 is SQIVND in the germline V gene (reference sequence). The CDR3 sequence: CASSMYSGPTYEQYF. The CDR3 DNA reads TGTGCCAGTAGTATGTACAGCGGGCCAACCTACGAGCAGTACTTC.

The chain's CDR3 is CASSLSPGFVGYGYTF. The CDR3 DNA sequence: TGTGCCAGTAGTCTGTCCCCAGGGTTCGTAGGGTATGGCTACACCTTC. The genes are TRBV19 and TRBJ1-2; D possibly corresponds to TRBD1 (5 bases). The germline CDR1 and CDR2 sequences are LNHDA and SQIVND (reference sequence). The CDR3 has 16 amino acids. With 5 bases removed from V and 5 bases from J, the gap between germline ends came to 21 bases.

This clone occurred once. This sequence joins TRBV24-1 and TRBJ2-2; 8 bases agree with TRBD2. CDR3 length: 15 residues. V was pared by 4 bases and J by 6 bases, with 6 bases of the junction left unmatched. Per germline, CDR1 KGHDR and CDR2 SFDVKD. The CDR3 DNA follows: TGTGCCACCAGTGACCCAGCGGGAGAGGCCGGGGAGCTGTTTTTT. It specifies CATSDPAGEAGELFF.

V is TRBV12-5 and J is TRBJ2-1, with D possibly being TRBD2 (6 bases). Germline CDR1 reads LGHNT; CDR2 reads FRNRAP. This CDR3 has 12 residues. Trimming took off 8 bases at V and 6 bases at J, with 11 bases between the two ends. The CDR3 nucleotides are TGTGCTAGTACGGGAGAGTTCAATGAGCAGTTCTTC. It is translated as CASTGEFNEQFF.

This chain uses TRBV19 with TRBJ1-6, with 8 bases aligning to TRBD1. The V segment lost 4 bases and the J segment 13 bases; nucleotides outside the gene matches: 12. CDR3 length: 15 amino acids. Germline CDR1 reads LNHDA; CDR2 reads SQIVND (reference sequence). The CDR3 loop is CASSTSDRALSPLHF. DNA of the CDR3: TGTGCCAGTAGTACCTCGGACAGGGCTCTATCCCCCCTCCACTTT. The complete variable domain, with remaining parts taken from reference TRBV19 and TRBJ1-6, reads DGGITQSPKYLFRKEGQNVTLSCEQNLNHDAMYWYRQDPGQGLRLIYYSQIVNDFQKGDIAEGYSVSREKKESFPLTVTSAQKNPTAFYLCASSTSDRALSPLHFGNGTRLTVT.

V is TRBV18 and J is TRBJ2-2; D perhaps matches TRBD1 (6 bases). Germline-derived CDR1 and CDR2 are KGHSH and LQKENI. The V and J ends lost 6 bases and 2 bases respectively, with 22 bases between them. This CDR3 has 18 residues. DNA of the CDR3: TGTGCCAGCTCGCCTTCAGACCACGGGACATATAACACCGGGGAGCTGTTTTTT. This codes for CASSPSDHGTYNTGELFF.

V usage is TRBV27 and J usage is TRBJ2-3, with a tentative D call TRBD2 (6 bases). The CDR3 runs to 15 residues. V lost 1 base and J lost 6, with 14 bases in between. The germline V gene has CDR1 MNHEY and CDR2 SMNVEV (reference sequence). Here the CDR3 reads CASSLFSGVGDTQYF. Here the CDR3 DNA reads TGTGCCAGCAGTTTATTTTCGGGGGTCGGGGATACGCAGTATTTT.

V and J are TRBV19 and TRBJ2-7; TRBD2 matches 7 bases. J lost 2 bases, V lost 2 bases, and 3 bases had no gene match. The CDR3 is 14 amino acids. In germline, CDR1 is LNHDA, CDR2 SQIVND (reference sequence). The CDR3, as DNA: TGTGCCAGTAGTATAAAGCGGGAAACCTACGAGCAGTACTTC. The encoded protein is CASSIKRETYEQYF. Variable domain in full (rest from reference TRBV19 and TRBJ2-7): DGGITQSPKYLFRKEGQNVTLSCEQNLNHDAMYWYRQDPGQGLRLIYYSQIVNDFQKGDIAEGYSVSREKKESFPLTVTSAQKNPTAFYLCASSIKRETYEQYFGPGTRLTVT.

This clone was observed a few times. This chain connects TRBV30 to TRBJ1-5, with TRBD1 as a possible D gene (5 bases). Germline CDR1 reads GTSNPN; CDR2 reads SVGIG (reference sequence). V gave up 8 bases and J gave up 6 bases, with 8 bases separating them. CDR3 length: 10 residues. The CDR3 loop reads CAGTGQPQHF. In DNA form, the CDR3 reads TGTGCCGGGACGGGTCAGCCCCAGCATTTT.

The chain employs TRBV12-3 or TRBV12-4 and TRBJ1-2; 9 bases map to TRBD1. J lost 8 bases, V lost 5 bases, and 6 bases had no gene match. The CDR3 is 13 residues long. The CDR3 here is CASSPGQGQGYTF. CDR3 bases: TGTGCCAGCAGTCCGGGACAGGGACAAGGCTACACCTTC.

The rearrangement links TRBV24-1 to TRBJ2-2, with D possibly matching TRBD2 (5 bases). This CDR3 has 16 amino acids. The V end lost 3 bases, the J end lost 4 bases, and 14 bases lay between the germline ends. The germline gives CDR1 KGHDR, CDR2 SFDVKD. This chain's CDR3 is CATSDPLWEPTGELFF. CDR3 bases: TGTGCCACCAGTGATCCCCTCTGGGAGCCCACCGGGGAGCTGTTTTTT.

The chain uses TRBV30 and TRBJ1-6, with D possibly TRBD1 on 5 matching bases. The germline V and J ends were trimmed by 1 base and 9 bases, with 10 bases remaining between them. The CDR3 consists of 13 residues. Germline values: CDR1 GTSNPN, CDR2 SVGIG (reference sequence). The DNA of the CDR3 is TGTGCCTGGAGTGGGACACGTCTTTCACCCCTCCACTTT. It translates to CAWSGTRLSPLHF.

The rearrangement joins TRBV4-2 to TRBJ1-1, with D possibly being TRBD1 (5 bases). The CDR3 covers 15 residues. Looked up from germline, CDR1 is LGHNA and CDR2 is YNFKEQ. Deletions cut 5 bases from V and 5 bases from J, with 18 bases between. CDR3 sequence (DNA): TGTGCCAGCAGCTTCGGCGGGGGGGATAAAACTGAAGCTTTCTTT. Translating it yields CASSFGGGDKTEAFF.

The rearrangement links TRBV6-2 or TRBV6-3 to TRBJ2-7; D not resolved. The germline V gene has CDR1 MNHEY and CDR2 SVGEGT. CDR3 length: 14 amino acids. V dropped 6 bases and J dropped 2 bases, with 14 bases sitting between them. The CDR3 loop reads CASSSLSPTYEQYF. The CDR3 nucleotides are TGTGCCAGCAGCTCTCTTTCTCCTACCTACGAGCAGTACTTC.

CDR3 nucleotide sequence: TGTGCCACCAGTGACCGACCCTCTAGCGGGAGGGGACTTGAGCAGTTCTTC. This sequence encodes CATSDRPSSGRGLEQFF. The rearrangement links TRBV24-1 to TRBJ2-1, with 12 bases that match TRBD2. Germline-derived CDR1 and CDR2 are KGHDR and SFDVKD. The ends lost 4 bases at V and 9 bases at J; junction bases unmatched: 12. CDR3 length: 17 residues.

V gene TRBV5-1 combines with J gene TRBJ2-1, with 8 bases that match TRBD2. CDR3 length: 14 amino acids. With V trimmed by 0 bases and J by 7 bases, 3 bases remained unmatched. Germline V gene sequence: CDR1 SGHRS, CDR2 YFSETQ. CDR3 DNA: TGCGCCAGCAGCTTGGTAGCGGGAACGAATGAGCAGTTCTTC. Its translation: CASSLVAGTNEQFF.

This chain connects TRBV10-2 to TRBJ2-3; TRBD2 is a possible D gene (6 bases). The CDR3 is 14 amino acids. Trimming pared 7 bases from V and 0 bases from J, leaving 11 bases between. The germline CDR1 and CDR2 sequences are WSHSY and SAAADI. The CDR3 loop reads CASKPGLSTDTQYF. CDR3 in DNA: TGCGCCAGCAAGCCGGGACTTAGCACAGATACGCAGTATTTT.

This chain's CDR3 is CASSLNSPEAFF. The CDR3 DNA sequence: TGTGCCAGCAGCTTAAACTCCCCTGAAGCTTTCTTT. The chain employs TRBV5-6 and TRBJ1-1; D is unclear. Looked up from germline, CDR1 is SGHDT and CDR2 is YYEEEE. V lost 2 bases and J 6 bases, leaving 8 bases between the germline ends. The CDR3 is 12 amino acids.